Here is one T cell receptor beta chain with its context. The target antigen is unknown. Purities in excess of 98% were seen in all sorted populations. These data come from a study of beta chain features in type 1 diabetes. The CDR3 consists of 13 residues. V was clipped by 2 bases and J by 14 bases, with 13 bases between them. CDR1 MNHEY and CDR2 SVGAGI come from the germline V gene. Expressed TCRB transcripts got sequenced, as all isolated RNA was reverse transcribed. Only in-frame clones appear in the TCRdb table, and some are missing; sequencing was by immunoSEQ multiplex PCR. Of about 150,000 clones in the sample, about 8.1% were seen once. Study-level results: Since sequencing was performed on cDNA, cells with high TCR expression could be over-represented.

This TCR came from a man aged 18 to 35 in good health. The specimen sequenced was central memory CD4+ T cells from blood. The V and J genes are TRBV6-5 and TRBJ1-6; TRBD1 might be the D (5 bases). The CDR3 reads CASSYQADRALHF. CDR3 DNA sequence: TGTGCCAGCAGTTACCAGGCAGACAGAGCCCTCCACTTT.